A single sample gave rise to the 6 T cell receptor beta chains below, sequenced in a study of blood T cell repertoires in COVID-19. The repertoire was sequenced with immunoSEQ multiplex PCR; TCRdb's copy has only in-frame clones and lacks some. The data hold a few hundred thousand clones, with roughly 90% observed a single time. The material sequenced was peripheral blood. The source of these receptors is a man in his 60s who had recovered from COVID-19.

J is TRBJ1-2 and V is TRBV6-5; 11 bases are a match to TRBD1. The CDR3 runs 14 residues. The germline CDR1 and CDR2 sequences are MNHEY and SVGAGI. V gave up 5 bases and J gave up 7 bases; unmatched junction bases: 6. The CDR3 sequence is CASSLRTGGSGYTF. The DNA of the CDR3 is TGTGCCAGCAGTCTCCGGACAGGGGGCAGTGGCTACACCTTC.

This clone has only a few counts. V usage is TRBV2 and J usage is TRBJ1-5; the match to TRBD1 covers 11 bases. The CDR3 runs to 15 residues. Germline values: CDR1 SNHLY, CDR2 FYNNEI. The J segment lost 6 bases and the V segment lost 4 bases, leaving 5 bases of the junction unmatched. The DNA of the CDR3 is TGTGCCAGCAGTGTAGCGGGACAGGGGGTTCAGCCCCAGCATTTT. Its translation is CASSVAGQGVQPQHF.

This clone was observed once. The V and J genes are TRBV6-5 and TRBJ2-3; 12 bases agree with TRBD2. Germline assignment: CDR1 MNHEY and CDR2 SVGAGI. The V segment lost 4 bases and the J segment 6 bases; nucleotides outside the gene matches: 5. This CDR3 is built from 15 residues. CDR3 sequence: CASSSLAGGVDTQYF. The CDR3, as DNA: TGTGCCAGCAGTTCTCTAGCGGGGGGGGTGGATACGCAGTATTTT.

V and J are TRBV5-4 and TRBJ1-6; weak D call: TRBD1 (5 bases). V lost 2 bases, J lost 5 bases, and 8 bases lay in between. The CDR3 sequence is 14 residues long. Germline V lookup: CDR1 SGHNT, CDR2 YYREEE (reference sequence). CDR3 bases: TGTGCCAGCAGCTTCAACAGGAATAATTCACCCCTCCACTTT. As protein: CASSFNRNNSPLHF.

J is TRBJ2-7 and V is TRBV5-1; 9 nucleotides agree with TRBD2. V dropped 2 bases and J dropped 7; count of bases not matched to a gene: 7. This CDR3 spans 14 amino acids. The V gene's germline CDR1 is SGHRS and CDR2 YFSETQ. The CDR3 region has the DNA TGCGCCAGCAGCTTAGCGGGGGGTGCTTTGGAGCAGTACTTC. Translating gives CASSLAGGALEQYF.

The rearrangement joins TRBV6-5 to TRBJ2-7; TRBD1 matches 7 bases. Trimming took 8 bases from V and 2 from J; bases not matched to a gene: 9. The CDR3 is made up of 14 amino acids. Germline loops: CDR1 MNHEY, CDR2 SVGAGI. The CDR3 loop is CASYQGVSPYEQYF. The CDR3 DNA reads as TGTGCCAGCTATCAGGGGGTTTCCCCCTACGAGCAGTACTTC.